What follows describes a single T cell receptor (beta chain). Its antigen is undetermined. Each CDR3 protein is one row after TCRdb ran MiXCR on the 5' RACE reads. The sample holds approximately 610,000 distinct CDR3 sequences, 17% seen once. CDR1 DFQATT and CDR2 SNEGSKA come from the germline V gene (reference sequence). V lost 2 bases to trimming and J lost 4 bases, with 15 bases between them. The CDR3 is made up of 14 amino acids. These data originate in a study of T cells after yellow fever vaccination. Study-wide results and limits: A large majority of primary-vaccination clones showed up again after the booster (about 97% CD4, 88% CD8).

The chain employs TRBV20-1 and TRBJ2-7; either TRBD1 or TRBD2 may fit D (5 bases each). This TCR was sampled from a man younger than 35 who received the YFV17D yellow fever vaccine. Sequencing was performed on PBMCs, taken around 5 days after the first yellow fever vaccination. CDR3 in amino acids: CSARFRLGEYEQYF. CDR3 coding DNA: TGCAGTGCTAGATTCCGATTGGGGGAATACGAGCAGTACTTC.